Following are 17 T cell receptor beta chains from one sample sequenced in a study of blood T cells in healthy people across ages. Using a J-beta primer mix together with a sample-barcoded 5' primer, a second PCR was run for about 6 to 11 cycles. TCRdb ran MiXCR on the 5' RACE reads and lists one entry per CDR3 protein. Here the sample spans 1.5 million to 2 million distinct CDR3 sequences, roughly 50% being singletons. The specimen was blood. These receptors all stem from a woman in her thirties or forties in good health.

This clonotype was detected ten times or more. V and J are TRBV27 and TRBJ1-5, with D maybe TRBD1 (6 bases). Looked up from germline, CDR1 is MNHEY and CDR2 is SMNVEV (reference sequence). There are 14 residues in the CDR3. V gave up 3 bases and J gave up 3 bases, with 9 bases separating them. The chain's CDR3 is CASSLTGINQPQHF. In DNA, the CDR3 is TGTGCCAGCAGTTTGACAGGAATCAATCAGCCCCAGCATTTT.

This chain links TRBV12-3 or TRBV12-4 with TRBJ1-2, with D maybe TRBD1 (6 bases). CDR3 length equals 13 residues. V shed 6 bases and J shed 1 base, with 9 bases lying between them. CDR3 in DNA: TGTGCCAGCAGACCGGACAGTAACTATGGCTACACCTTC. Translation gives CASRPDSNYGYTF.

This CDR3 is CASSSLRVAPYNEQFF. CDR3 nucleotides: TGTGCCAGCAGCTCCCTACGGGTAGCGCCATACAATGAGCAGTTCTTC. The gene calls are TRBV11-2 and TRBJ2-1; TRBD2 is a possible D gene (5 bases). The V gene lost 4 bases and the J gene lost 4 bases, with 17 bases spanning the gap. Per germline, CDR1 SGHAT and CDR2 FQNNGV. The CDR3 is 16 amino acids.

The chain joins TRBV6-5 to TRBJ2-7; TRBD1 aligns across 8 bases. The end of the DNA fits TRBJ2-5 better, so the J call may be wrong. This CDR3 spans 12 amino acids. CDR1 is MNHEY and CDR2 is SVGAGI in the germline V gene. This CDR3 is CASRDRAGTQYF. CDR3 bases: TGTGCCAGCAGGGACAGGGCGGGGACCCAGTACTTC.

The J gene is TRBJ2-7, the V gene TRBV4-2; D perhaps matches TRBD1 (5 bases). V was shortened by 1 base and J by 1 base, with 14 bases between the two germline ends. The CDR3 consists of 16 residues. Germline V gene data show CDR1 as LGHNA and CDR2 as YNFKEQ. CDR3 residues: CASSQGLRGKSYEQYF. DNA of the CDR3: TGTGCCAGCAGCCAAGGTCTAAGGGGCAAATCCTACGAGCAGTACTTC.

This clonotype was seen a few times. The chain carries TRBV6-5 and TRBJ2-7; D is tentatively TRBD1 or TRBD2 (5 bases each). The CDR3 is made up of 16 amino acids. Germline V gene data show CDR1 as MNHEY and CDR2 as SVGAGI. V was cut by 6 bases and J by 0 bases, with 18 bases left in between. The CDR3 DNA sequence: TGTGCCAGCAGCCGCGTCCGGGACCTCTTCTCCTACGAGCAGTACTTC. Translating gives CASSRVRDLFSYEQYF.

This chain joins TRBV5-1 and TRBJ2-5; D is unclear. Trimming took 5 bases from V and 3 from J, leaving 8 bases between them. The CDR3 is 12 residues long. Germline V CDR1 and CDR2: SGHRS, YFSETQ. The CDR3 coding sequence is TGCGCCAGCAGTGTTCCGGAAGAGACCCAGTACTTC. Translated: CASSVPEETQYF.

The rearrangement uses TRBV7-2 and TRBJ1-5, with TRBD1 identical over 9 bases. This CDR3 contains 15 residues. Germline CDR1 is SGHTA and CDR2 is FQGNSA. Unmatched junction bases numbered 8, after V lost 5 bases and J lost 6 bases. Here the CDR3 DNA reads TGTGCCAGCAGCCCGGGACAGGGTTATCTTCAGCCCCAGCATTTT. Amino acids: CASSPGQGYLQPQHF.

The chain couples TRBV5-1 to TRBJ2-5, with 8 bases lining up with TRBD2. V lost 4 bases and J lost 5; bases outside the gene matches: 10. The V gene's germline CDR1 is SGHRS and CDR2 YFSETQ. CDR3 size: 15 residues. Here the CDR3 reads CASSPPFAGGETQYF. CDR3 nucleotide sequence: TGCGCCAGCAGCCCCCCGTTTGCGGGGGGTGAGACCCAGTACTTC.

The chain joins TRBV27 to TRBJ1-1; D call uncertain. Germline-derived CDR1 and CDR2 are MNHEY and SMNVEV (reference sequence). Trimming stripped 2 bases from V and 4 bases from J, with 11 bases between. This CDR3 comprises 14 residues. The CDR3 coding sequence is TGTGCCAGCAGTTTAATGGACGGATCCACTGAAGCTTTCTTT. Translated: CASSLMDGSTEAFF.

This clonotype was counted between two and nine times. CDR3 bases: TGTGCCAGCAGTGTGTGGACTAGCGGGCAAGATACGCAGTATTTT. It specifies CASSVWTSGQDTQYF. This sequence joins TRBV27 and TRBJ2-3, with 11 bases fitting TRBD2. The J segment lost 5 bases and the V segment lost 5 bases, leaving 6 bases of the junction unmatched. In germline, CDR1 is MNHEY, CDR2 SMNVEV (reference sequence). This CDR3 is 15 amino acids long.

This chain links TRBV25-1 with TRBJ1-6; 9 nucleotides agree with TRBD1. Germline values: CDR1 MGHDK, CDR2 SYGVNS. This CDR3 is built from 15 residues. The V gene end was trimmed by 7 bases and the J gene end by 9 bases; junction bases not matched to a gene: 10. The CDR3 region has the DNA TGTGCCAGCACCGGGACAGGGTCAATGAGTTCACCCCTCCACTTT. Translation: CASTGTGSMSSPLHF.

This clonotype appeared once. CDR3 region: CASSLGGSNYNEQYF. DNA of the CDR3: TGTGCCAGTAGCCTAGGCGGGTCGAACTACAATGAGCAGTACTTC. The chain couples TRBV19 to TRBJ2-1; perhaps TRBD2 as D (5 bases). Matching the DNA end better, TRBJ2-7 makes the J call doubtful. There are 15 residues in the CDR3. Germline V CDR1 and CDR2: LNHDA, SQIVND (reference sequence).

V gene TRBV24-1 combines with J gene TRBJ2-3; no firm D call. This CDR3 is 16 amino acids long. The V gene lost 3 bases and the J gene lost 0 bases, with 12 bases spanning the gap. Looked up from germline, CDR1 is KGHDR and CDR2 is SFDVKD. The CDR3 nucleotides read TGTGCCACCAGTGATCCCAGGTTTTCTAGCACAGATACGCAGTATTTT. Translation gives CATSDPRFSSTDTQYF.

This clonotype was counted a few times. V gene TRBV27 combines with J gene TRBJ2-5; D is tentatively TRBD1 or TRBD2 (5 bases each). Trimming took off 5 bases at V and 11 bases at J, with 21 bases between the two ends. The CDR3 covers 14 residues. CDR1 MNHEY and CDR2 SMNVEV come from the germline V gene (reference sequence). Here the CDR3 DNA reads TGTGCCAGCAGTCAAAGGCCCGGGGACCATGAGCAGTACTTC. It translates to CASSQRPGDHEQYF.

This clonotype appeared a few times. The genes are TRBV20-1 and TRBJ2-4; D gene unclear. Deletions cut 5 bases from V and 5 bases from J, with 10 bases between. This CDR3 is 12 amino acids long. Germline V gene data show CDR1 as DFQATT and CDR2 as SNEGSKA (reference sequence). The CDR3 DNA sequence: TGCAGTGCTGAGAGCAGTCAAAACATTCAGTACTTC. Amino acids: CSAESSQNIQYF.

Only a few counts were recorded for this clonotype. The rearrangement uses TRBV7-2 and TRBJ1-1; 8 nucleotides line up with TRBD1. This CDR3 spans 14 amino acids. V shed 4 bases and J 4 bases; nucleotides not matched to a gene: 5. Per germline, CDR1 SGHTA and CDR2 FQGNSA. The CDR3 DNA reads TGTGCCAGCAGCTACACAGGGGGAGTCACTGAAGCTTTCTTT. The encoded protein is CASSYTGGVTEAFF.